The text below deals with one T cell receptor beta chain. What it recognizes is unknown. This sample stems from a study of shared clonotypes between healthy human individuals. Study findings and constraints: Generation probability values for non-shared clonotypes were lower than those for clonotypes shared by all four donors.

The CDR3 consists of 18 residues. Trimming at V came to 2 bases and at J to 1 base, leaving 8 bases not matched to a gene. Germline CDR1 and CDR2: KGHSH and LQKENI. Approximately 210 ng DNA, 30,000 or so T cell genomes, went into each sorted-subset replicate PCR. TCRdb's table, derived via immunoSEQ multiplex PCR, lists solely in-frame clones and lacks some. The repertoire holds about 2 million clones, with 85% to 95% as singletons. Caucasian adults living in Nashville, Tennessee, provided all samples. A CD45RA+ naive subset and a CD45RA-negative memory subset were split from CD4+ cells. This clonotype was sampled from a man in his late teens or twenties in good health. This sequence joins TRBV18 and TRBJ2-1, with 10 bases identical to TRBD2. The material sequenced was naive CD4+ T cells sorted from blood. The subset here: CD45RA+ positively selected. The CDR3 region has the DNA TGTGCCAGCTCACCAAGTCTAGCGGGAGTTGGATCCTACAATGAGCAGTTCTTC. Amino acids: CASSPSLAGVGSYNEQFF.